Listed below are T cell receptor beta chains from one sample, sequenced in a study of shared clonotypes between healthy human individuals. The data were produced by immunoSEQ multiplex PCR, yet TCRdb's version contains in-frame clones alone and is incomplete. The sample lists around 2,000,000 clones, over 85% occurring once. Material for sequencing was naive CD8+ T cells sorted from blood. The receptors were gathered from a man between 18 and 35 years old in good health. Each CDR3 is given with its conserved first and last residue. Fields, in order: J gene, CDR3 length, D gene, V gene, clone size, CDR3 protein, CDR3 DNA. D genes are given only for firm matches. Rows may omit the clone size; those that give it use once, few, many or a size class.

J gene: TRBJ2-2
CDR3 length: 15
D gene: NA
V gene: TRBV14
clone size: once
CDR3 protein: CASSQDDRYTGELFF
CDR3 DNA: TGTGCCAGCAGCCAAGATGACAGATACACCGGGGAGCTGTTTTTT

J gene: TRBJ1-6
CDR3 length: 15
D gene: NA
V gene: TRBV28
clone size: NA
CDR3 protein: CASTTGSSYNSPLHF
CDR3 DNA: TGTGCCAGCACCACGGGGAGCTCCTATAATTCACCCCTCCACTTT

J gene: TRBJ2-7
CDR3 length: 14
D gene: TRBD1
V gene: TRBV30
clone size: NA
CDR3 protein: CAWSAGTGPYEQYF
CDR3 DNA: TGTGCCTGGAGTGCGGGGACAGGGCCCTACGAGCAGTACTTC

J gene: TRBJ2-1
CDR3 length: 16
D gene: TRBD2
V gene: TRBV5-1
clone size: NA
CDR3 protein: CASSDPTSGSYNEQFF
CDR3 DNA: TGCGCCAGCAGCGACCCGACTAGCGGCTCCTACAATGAGCAGTTCTTC

J gene: TRBJ2-7
CDR3 length: 14
D gene: NA
V gene: TRBV5-4
clone size: NA
CDR3 protein: CASSTQGPAHEQYF
CDR3 DNA: TGTGCCAGCAGCACACAAGGACCAGCACACGAGCAGTACTTC

J gene: TRBJ2-5
CDR3 length: 15
D gene: NA
V gene: TRBV4-3
clone size: NA
CDR3 protein: CASSQDITHQETQYF
CDR3 DNA: TGCGCCAGCAGCCAAGACATTACACATCAAGAGACCCAGTACTTC

J gene: TRBJ1-1
CDR3 length: 12
D gene: NA
V gene: TRBV29-1
clone size: NA
CDR3 protein: CSVVGGGTEAFF
CDR3 DNA: TGCAGCGTTGTTGGGGGAGGTACTGAAGCTTTCTTT

J gene: TRBJ2-2
CDR3 length: 15
D gene: NA
V gene: TRBV21-1
clone size: NA
CDR3 protein: CASSDRTANTGELFF
CDR3 DNA: TGTGCCAGCAGCGATCGGACAGCGAACACCGGGGAGCTGTTTTTT

J gene: TRBJ2-3
CDR3 length: 18
D gene: TRBD1
V gene: TRBV7-9
clone size: NA
CDR3 protein: CASSLGTLTGGSTDTQYF
CDR3 DNA: TGTGCCAGCAGCTTAGGAACCTTGACAGGGGGCTCCACAGATACGCAGTATTTT

J gene: TRBJ1-1
CDR3 length: 14
D gene: TRBD1
V gene: TRBV4-1
clone size: NA
CDR3 protein: CASSPGDSNTEAFF
CDR3 DNA: TGCGCCAGCAGCCCAGGGGACAGTAACACTGAAGCTTTCTTT

J gene: TRBJ2-7
CDR3 length: 19
D gene: TRBD1
V gene: TRBV9
clone size: NA
CDR3 protein: CASSVSGYIGGQGSYEQYF
CDR3 DNA: TGTGCCAGCAGCGTCTCAGGATATATAGGGGGCCAGGGATCCTACGAGCAGTACTTC

J gene: TRBJ2-7
CDR3 length: 12
D gene: NA
V gene: TRBV27
clone size: NA
CDR3 protein: CASSSQPYEQYF
CDR3 DNA: TGTGCCAGCAGTTCTCAGCCCTACGAGCAGTACTTC

J gene: TRBJ2-5
CDR3 length: 13
D gene: NA
V gene: TRBV11-2
clone size: NA
CDR3 protein: CASSPGVGETQYF
CDR3 DNA: TGTGCCAGCAGCCCGGGGGTTGGAGAGACCCAGTACTTC

J gene: TRBJ1-2
CDR3 length: 17
D gene: NA
V gene: TRBV6-1
clone size: NA
CDR3 protein: CASSESGFGRQAYGYTF
CDR3 DNA: TGTGCCAGCAGTGAAAGTGGGTTTGGTCGGCAGGCATATGGCTACACCTTC

J gene: TRBJ1-1
CDR3 length: 15
D gene: NA
V gene: TRBV2
clone size: NA
CDR3 protein: CASSESRGLGTEAFF
CDR3 DNA: TGTGCCAGCAGTGAATCGCGGGGGCTGGGAACTGAAGCTTTCTTT

J gene: TRBJ2-3
CDR3 length: 15
D gene: TRBD1
V gene: TRBV4-1
clone size: NA
CDR3 protein: CASSDGTGGTDTQYF
CDR3 DNA: TGCGCCAGCAGCGACGGGACAGGGGGCACAGATACGCAGTATTTT

J gene: TRBJ2-7
CDR3 length: 14
D gene: NA
V gene: TRBV13
clone size: NA
CDR3 protein: CASSSQAVNYEQYF
CDR3 DNA: TGTGCCAGCAGCTCACAAGCGGTTAACTACGAGCAGTACTTC

J gene: TRBJ1-2
CDR3 length: 13
D gene: NA
V gene: TRBV7-9
clone size: NA
CDR3 protein: CASSLYAGDGYTF
CDR3 DNA: TGTGCCAGCAGCTTATACGCCGGGGATGGCTACACCTTC

J gene: TRBJ1-2
CDR3 length: 14
D gene: TRBD1
V gene: TRBV18
clone size: NA
CDR3 protein: CASSPLDREESYTF
CDR3 DNA: TGTGCCAGCTCACCTTTGGACAGGGAAGAGAGCTACACCTTC

J gene: TRBJ1-1
CDR3 length: 12
D gene: NA
V gene: TRBV5-5
clone size: NA
CDR3 protein: CASSLSNTEAFF
CDR3 DNA: TGTGCCAGCAGCTTGAGTAACACTGAAGCTTTCTTT

J gene: TRBJ2-7
CDR3 length: 14
D gene: TRBD2
V gene: TRBV9
clone size: NA
CDR3 protein: CASSPGLADYEQYF
CDR3 DNA: TGTGCCAGCAGCCCGGGACTAGCGGACTACGAGCAGTACTTC

J gene: TRBJ2-1
CDR3 length: 12
D gene: NA
V gene: TRBV6-5
clone size: NA
CDR3 protein: CASSTASNEQFF
CDR3 DNA: TGTGCCAGCAGCACCGCATCCAATGAGCAGTTCTTC

J gene: TRBJ2-1
CDR3 length: 17
D gene: TRBD1
V gene: TRBV27
clone size: NA
CDR3 protein: CASSLLSARGFYNEQFF
CDR3 DNA: TGTGCCAGCAGTTTATTGTCTGCCAGGGGGTTTTACAATGAGCAGTTCTTC

J gene: TRBJ2-7
CDR3 length: 13
D gene: NA
V gene: TRBV27
clone size: NA
CDR3 protein: CASSFGVSYEQYF
CDR3 DNA: TGTGCCAGCAGTTTCGGGGTTTCCTACGAGCAGTACTTC

J gene: TRBJ2-1
CDR3 length: 12
D gene: NA
V gene: TRBV28
clone size: NA
CDR3 protein: CASSARPLEQFF
CDR3 DNA: TGTGCCAGCAGTGCCCGCCCTCTTGAGCAGTTCTTC

J gene: TRBJ2-7
CDR3 length: 13
D gene: NA
V gene: TRBV14
clone size: NA
CDR3 protein: CASSPRGGYEQYF
CDR3 DNA: TGTGCCAGCAGCCCGAGAGGAGGTTACGAGCAGTACTTC

J gene: TRBJ2-1
CDR3 length: 11
D gene: NA
V gene: TRBV13
clone size: NA
CDR3 protein: CASSVGNEQFF
CDR3 DNA: TGTGCCAGCAGCGTAGGAAATGAGCAGTTCTTC

J gene: TRBJ2-3
CDR3 length: 15
D gene: TRBD2
V gene: TRBV29-1
clone size: NA
CDR3 protein: CSVEPWREGPDTQYF
CDR3 DNA: TGCAGCGTTGAACCCTGGAGGGAGGGACCAGATACGCAGTATTTT

J gene: TRBJ2-3
CDR3 length: 18
D gene: TRBD2
V gene: TRBV11-2
clone size: NA
CDR3 protein: CASSLGLAGLSRTDTQYF
CDR3 DNA: TGTGCCAGCAGTTTAGGACTAGCGGGGTTGTCTCGCACAGATACGCAGTATTTT

J gene: TRBJ2-7
CDR3 length: 15
D gene: NA
V gene: TRBV28
clone size: NA
CDR3 protein: CASSEIRTASYEQYF
CDR3 DNA: TGTGCCAGCTCCGAGATTCGGACGGCTTCCTACGAGCAGTACTTC

J gene: TRBJ2-3
CDR3 length: 20
D gene: TRBD2
V gene: TRBV4-3
clone size: NA
CDR3 protein: CASSQGGLAGVGTSTDTQYF
CDR3 DNA: TGCGCCAGCAGCCAAGGGGGACTAGCGGGAGTTGGGACGAGCACAGATACGCAGTATTTT

J gene: TRBJ2-7
CDR3 length: 16
D gene: NA
V gene: TRBV2
clone size: NA
CDR3 protein: CASSEAPALPSYEQYF
CDR3 DNA: TGTGCCAGCAGTGAAGCGCCGGCTCTACCTTCCTACGAGCAGTACTTC

J gene: TRBJ2-7
CDR3 length: 17
D gene: TRBD1
V gene: TRBV7-9
clone size: NA
CDR3 protein: CASSLPSDRLSSYEQYF
CDR3 DNA: TGTGCCAGCAGCTTACCTTCGGACAGGCTTTCCTCCTACGAGCAGTACTTC

J gene: TRBJ2-3
CDR3 length: 17
D gene: TRBD2
V gene: TRBV4-1
clone size: NA
CDR3 protein: CASSQDPSGGYTDTQYF
CDR3 DNA: TGCGCCAGCAGCCAAGATCCCAGCGGGGGCTACACAGATACGCAGTATTTT

J gene: TRBJ1-1
CDR3 length: 15
D gene: TRBD1
V gene: TRBV6-5
clone size: NA
CDR3 protein: CASTRDREANTEAFF
CDR3 DNA: TGTGCCAGCACTCGGGACAGGGAAGCGAACACTGAAGCTTTCTTT

J gene: TRBJ2-1
CDR3 length: 12
D gene: NA
V gene: TRBV30
clone size: NA
CDR3 protein: CAWSLLYGEQFF
CDR3 DNA: TGTGCCTGGAGTTTATTGTACGGTGAGCAGTTCTTC

J gene: TRBJ1-4
CDR3 length: 16
D gene: NA
V gene: TRBV2
clone size: NA
CDR3 protein: CASSLRDFATNEKLFF
CDR3 DNA: TGTGCCAGCAGCCTACGGGATTTTGCAACTAATGAAAAACTGTTTTTT

J gene: TRBJ2-5
CDR3 length: 15
D gene: NA
V gene: TRBV7-8
clone size: NA
CDR3 protein: CASSLEEGYQETQYF
CDR3 DNA: TGTGCCAGCAGCTTAGAGGAAGGGTACCAAGAGACCCAGTACTTC

J gene: TRBJ2-7
CDR3 length: 14
D gene: NA
V gene: TRBV6-5
clone size: NA
CDR3 protein: CASSIFRSSYEQYF
CDR3 DNA: TGTGCCAGCAGTATTTTCAGGAGCTCCTACGAGCAGTACTTC

J gene: TRBJ1-5
CDR3 length: 14
D gene: TRBD1
V gene: TRBV9
clone size: once
CDR3 protein: CASSADRDNQPQHF
CDR3 DNA: TGTGCCAGCAGCGCAGACAGGGACAATCAGCCCCAGCATTTT

J gene: TRBJ1-5
CDR3 length: 14
D gene: NA
V gene: TRBV19
clone size: NA
CDR3 protein: CASMVRDRNQPQHF
CDR3 DNA: TGTGCCAGTATGGTTCGGGACCGAAATCAGCCCCAGCATTTT

J gene: TRBJ2-7
CDR3 length: 14
D gene: NA
V gene: TRBV4-1
clone size: NA
CDR3 protein: CASSATETYYEQYF
CDR3 DNA: TGCGCCAGCAGCGCCACGGAGACCTACTACGAGCAGTACTTC

J gene: TRBJ2-3
CDR3 length: 17
D gene: NA
V gene: TRBV7-9
clone size: NA
CDR3 protein: CASRDTKRETSTDTQYF
CDR3 DNA: TGTGCCAGCAGAGACACTAAACGCGAAACTAGCACAGATACGCAGTATTTT

J gene: TRBJ1-4
CDR3 length: 13
D gene: NA
V gene: TRBV7-6
clone size: NA
CDR3 protein: CASSQGSNEKLFF
CDR3 DNA: TGTGCCAGCAGCCAGGGATCTAATGAAAAACTGTTTTTT

J gene: TRBJ1-4
CDR3 length: 15
D gene: TRBD1
V gene: TRBV6-6
clone size: NA
CDR3 protein: CASSIRDSLNEKLFF
CDR3 DNA: TGTGCCAGCAGTATCCGGGACAGCCTTAATGAAAAACTGTTTTTT

J gene: TRBJ2-7
CDR3 length: 16
D gene: TRBD2
V gene: TRBV9
clone size: NA
CDR3 protein: CASSVAGTSGTYEQYF
CDR3 DNA: TGTGCCAGCAGCGTAGCCGGGACTAGCGGGACCTACGAGCAGTACTTC

J gene: TRBJ1-2
CDR3 length: 14
D gene: NA
V gene: TRBV6-5
clone size: NA
CDR3 protein: CASSYSGGRDGYTF
CDR3 DNA: TGTGCCAGCAGTTATTCCGGGGGGCGGGATGGCTACACCTTC

J gene: TRBJ1-1
CDR3 length: 15
D gene: NA
V gene: TRBV7-2
clone size: NA
CDR3 protein: CASSLARAGNTEAFF
CDR3 DNA: TGTGCCAGCAGCTTAGCTCGGGCAGGGAACACTGAAGCTTTCTTT

J gene: TRBJ2-7
CDR3 length: 15
D gene: NA
V gene: TRBV5-1
clone size: NA
CDR3 protein: CASSLTDQVSYEQYF
CDR3 DNA: TGCGCCAGCAGCTTGACCGACCAGGTTTCCTACGAGCAGTACTTC

J gene: TRBJ1-6
CDR3 length: 16
D gene: TRBD1
V gene: TRBV7-6
clone size: NA
CDR3 protein: CASSPRTGVNNSPLHF
CDR3 DNA: TGTGCCAGCAGCCCACGGACAGGCGTCAATAATTCACCCCTCCACTTT

J gene: TRBJ2-4
CDR3 length: 19
D gene: TRBD2
V gene: TRBV7-9
clone size: NA
CDR3 protein: CASSLEAGLAVFAKNIQYF
CDR3 DNA: TGTGCCAGCAGCTTAGAAGCTGGGCTAGCGGTCTTCGCCAAAAACATTCAGTACTTC

J gene: TRBJ2-7
CDR3 length: 11
D gene: NA
V gene: TRBV30
clone size: NA
CDR3 protein: CAWDGSYEQYF
CDR3 DNA: TGTGCCTGGGACGGGTCCTACGAGCAGTACTTC

J gene: TRBJ2-1
CDR3 length: 15
D gene: TRBD2
V gene: TRBV7-9
clone size: NA
CDR3 protein: CASSLASGTYNEQFF
CDR3 DNA: TGTGCCAGCAGCTTGGCTAGCGGGACATACAATGAGCAGTTCTTC

J gene: TRBJ2-1
CDR3 length: 17
D gene: TRBD2
V gene: TRBV28
clone size: NA
CDR3 protein: CASSYPVAGDQYNEQFF
CDR3 DNA: TGTGCCAGCAGCTACCCCGTAGCGGGGGACCAATACAATGAGCAGTTCTTC

J gene: TRBJ2-7
CDR3 length: 14
D gene: NA
V gene: TRBV5-6
clone size: NA
CDR3 protein: CASSLSLASYEQYF
CDR3 DNA: TGTGCCAGCAGCTTGTCCTTGGCGTCCTACGAGCAGTACTTC

J gene: TRBJ2-3
CDR3 length: 13
D gene: NA
V gene: TRBV7-8
clone size: NA
CDR3 protein: CASSLLSTDTQYF
CDR3 DNA: TGTGCCAGCAGCTTACTGTCCACAGATACGCAGTATTTT

J gene: TRBJ2-2
CDR3 length: 17
D gene: TRBD2
V gene: TRBV7-9
clone size: NA
CDR3 protein: CASSLVLAGLNTGELFF
CDR3 DNA: TGTGCCAGCAGCTTAGTCTTAGCGGGATTGAACACCGGGGAGCTGTTTTTT

J gene: TRBJ2-2
CDR3 length: 11
D gene: NA
V gene: TRBV29-1
clone size: NA
CDR3 protein: CSVELTGELFF
CDR3 DNA: TGCAGCGTTGAACTTACCGGGGAGCTGTTTTTT

J gene: TRBJ2-1
CDR3 length: 13
D gene: NA
V gene: TRBV11-2
clone size: NA
CDR3 protein: CASSLDPGNEQFF
CDR3 DNA: TGTGCCAGCAGCTTAGATCCGGGGAATGAGCAGTTCTTC

J gene: TRBJ2-1
CDR3 length: 13
D gene: TRBD2
V gene: TRBV4-1
clone size: NA
CDR3 protein: CASAGLAGIEQFF
CDR3 DNA: TGCGCGTCCGCGGGACTAGCGGGAATTGAGCAGTTCTTC